This TCR beta chain was recovered during a study of blood T cell repertoires in COVID-19. Clones were sequenced by immunoSEQ multiplex PCR, and TCRdb holds only the in-frame ones, with some missing. The sample shows under 150,000 clones, about 80% of them seen only once. V trimming: 2 bases; J trimming: 7 bases; junction bases outside the gene matches: 5. This CDR3 contains 14 residues. Germline V lookup: CDR1 SGDLS, CDR2 YYNGEE. Specimen: peripheral blood. This TCR was sampled from a woman aged 55-75 years with acute or convalescent COVID-19. The rearrangement joins TRBV9 to TRBJ1-2; TRBD1 aligns across 10 bases. The CDR3 spells CASSVRQGATGYTF. DNA for the CDR3: TGTGCCAGCAGCGTGCGACAGGGGGCGACTGGCTACACCTTC. The full variable domain, its missing parts supplied by reference TRBV9 and TRBJ1-2, is DSGVTQTPKHLITATGQRVTLRCSPRSGDLSVYWYQQSLDQGLQFLIQYYNGEERAKGNILERFSAQQFPDLHSELNLSSLELGDSALYFCASSVRQGATGYTFGSGTRLTVV.